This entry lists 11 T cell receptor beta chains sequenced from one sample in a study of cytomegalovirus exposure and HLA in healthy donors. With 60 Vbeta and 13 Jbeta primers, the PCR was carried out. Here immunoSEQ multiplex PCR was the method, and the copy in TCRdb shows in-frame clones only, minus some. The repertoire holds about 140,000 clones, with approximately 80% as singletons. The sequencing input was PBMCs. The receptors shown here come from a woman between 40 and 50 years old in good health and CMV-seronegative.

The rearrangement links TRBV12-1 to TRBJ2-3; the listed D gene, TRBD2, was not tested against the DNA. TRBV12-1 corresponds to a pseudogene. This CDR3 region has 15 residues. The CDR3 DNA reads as TGTGCCAGCAGCTTTGTGGGCGGGAACACAGATACGCAGTATTTT. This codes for CASSFVGGNTDTQYF.

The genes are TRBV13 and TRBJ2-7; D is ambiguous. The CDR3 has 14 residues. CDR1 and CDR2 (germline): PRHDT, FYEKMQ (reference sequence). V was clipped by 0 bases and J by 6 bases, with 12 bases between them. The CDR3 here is CASSLGLFSREQYF. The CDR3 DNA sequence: TGTGCCAGCAGCTTAGGCCTTTTTTCGCGCGAGCAGTACTTC.

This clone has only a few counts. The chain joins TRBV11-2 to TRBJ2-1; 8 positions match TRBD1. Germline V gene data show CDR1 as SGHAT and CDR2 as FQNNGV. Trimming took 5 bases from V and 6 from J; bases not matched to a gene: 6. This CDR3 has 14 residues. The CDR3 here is CASSHLQGVNEQFF. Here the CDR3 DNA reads TGTGCCAGCAGCCACTTACAGGGGGTCAATGAGCAGTTCTTC.

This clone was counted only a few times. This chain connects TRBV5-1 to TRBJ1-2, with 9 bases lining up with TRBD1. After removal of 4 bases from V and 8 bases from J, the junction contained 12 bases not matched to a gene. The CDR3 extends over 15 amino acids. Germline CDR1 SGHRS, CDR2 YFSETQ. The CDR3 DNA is TGCGCCAGCAGCGTAACCGGGACAGGGACTTCGGGCTACACCTTC. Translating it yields CASSVTGTGTSGYTF.

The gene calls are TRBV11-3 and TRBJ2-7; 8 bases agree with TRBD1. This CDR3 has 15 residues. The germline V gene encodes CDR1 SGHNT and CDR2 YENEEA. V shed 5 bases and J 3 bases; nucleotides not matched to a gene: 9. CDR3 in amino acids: CASSPRSGQGYEQYF. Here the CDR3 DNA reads TGTGCCAGCAGCCCCCGAAGTGGACAGGGCTACGAGCAGTACTTC.

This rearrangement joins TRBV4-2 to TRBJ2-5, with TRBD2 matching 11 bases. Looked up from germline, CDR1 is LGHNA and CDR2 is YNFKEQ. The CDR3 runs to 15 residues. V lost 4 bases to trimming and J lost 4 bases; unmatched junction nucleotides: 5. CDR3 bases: TGTGCCAGCAGCCGAACACTAGCGGGAGCAGAGACCCAGTACTTC. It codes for CASSRTLAGAETQYF.

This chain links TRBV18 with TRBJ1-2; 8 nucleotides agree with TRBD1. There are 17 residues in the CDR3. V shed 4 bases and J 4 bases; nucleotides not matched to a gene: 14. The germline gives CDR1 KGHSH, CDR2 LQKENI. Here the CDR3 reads CASSQNLDSGTGYGYTF. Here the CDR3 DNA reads TGTGCCAGCTCACAGAACCTGGACTCCGGGACAGGCTATGGCTACACCTTC.

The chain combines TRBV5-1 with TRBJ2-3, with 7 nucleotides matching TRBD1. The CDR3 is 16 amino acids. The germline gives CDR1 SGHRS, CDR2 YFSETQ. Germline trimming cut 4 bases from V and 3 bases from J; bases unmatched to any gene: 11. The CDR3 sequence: CASSTGNRDSTDTQYF. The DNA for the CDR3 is TGCGCCAGCAGCACAGGGAACCGGGACAGTACAGATACGCAGTATTTT.

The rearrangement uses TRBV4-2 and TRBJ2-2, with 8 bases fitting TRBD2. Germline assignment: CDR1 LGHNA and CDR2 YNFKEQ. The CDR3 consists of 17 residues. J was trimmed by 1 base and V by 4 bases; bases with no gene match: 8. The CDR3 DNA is TGTGCCAGCAGCCCCCGAGCGGGGGAGATGAACACCGGGGAGCTGTTTTTT. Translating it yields CASSPRAGEMNTGELFF.

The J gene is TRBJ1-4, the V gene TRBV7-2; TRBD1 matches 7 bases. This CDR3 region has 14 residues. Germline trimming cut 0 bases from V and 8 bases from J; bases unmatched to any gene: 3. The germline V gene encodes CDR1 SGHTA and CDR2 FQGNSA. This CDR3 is CASSLAGTAEKLFF. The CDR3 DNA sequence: TGTGCCAGCAGCTTAGCCGGGACAGCAGAAAAACTGTTTTTT.

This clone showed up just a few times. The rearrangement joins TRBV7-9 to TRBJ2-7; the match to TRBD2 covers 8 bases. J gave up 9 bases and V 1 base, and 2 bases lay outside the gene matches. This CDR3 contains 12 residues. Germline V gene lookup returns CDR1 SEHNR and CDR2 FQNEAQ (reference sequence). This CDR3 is CASSLVREGQYF. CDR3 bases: TGTGCCAGCAGCTTAGTACGGGAGGGGCAGTACTTC.